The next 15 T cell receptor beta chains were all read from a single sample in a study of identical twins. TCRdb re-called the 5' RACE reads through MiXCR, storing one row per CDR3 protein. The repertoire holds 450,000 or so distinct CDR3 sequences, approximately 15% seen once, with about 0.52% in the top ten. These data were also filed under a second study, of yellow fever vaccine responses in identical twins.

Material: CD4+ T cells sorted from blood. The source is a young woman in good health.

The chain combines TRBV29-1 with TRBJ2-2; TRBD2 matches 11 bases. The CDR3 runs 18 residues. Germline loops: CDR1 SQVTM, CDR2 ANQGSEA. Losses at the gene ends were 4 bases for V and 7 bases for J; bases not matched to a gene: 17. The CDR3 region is CSVGLVGKTSGMDGELFF. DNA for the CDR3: TGCAGCGTTGGGTTGGTTGGGAAGACTAGCGGGATGGACGGGGAGCTGTTTTTT.

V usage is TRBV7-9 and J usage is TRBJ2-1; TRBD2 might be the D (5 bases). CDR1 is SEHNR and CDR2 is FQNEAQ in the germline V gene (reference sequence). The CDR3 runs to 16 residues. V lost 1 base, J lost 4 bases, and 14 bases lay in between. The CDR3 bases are TGTGCCAGCAGCTTAGTGGGCGGAGGACCATACAATGAGCAGTTCTTC. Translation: CASSLVGGGPYNEQFF.

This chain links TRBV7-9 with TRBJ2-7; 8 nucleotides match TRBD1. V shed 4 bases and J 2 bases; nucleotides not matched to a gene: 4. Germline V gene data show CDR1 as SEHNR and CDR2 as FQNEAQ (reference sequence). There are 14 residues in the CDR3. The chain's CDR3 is CASSSQGGAYEQYF. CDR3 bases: TGTGCCAGCAGCTCACAGGGGGGCGCCTACGAGCAGTACTTC.

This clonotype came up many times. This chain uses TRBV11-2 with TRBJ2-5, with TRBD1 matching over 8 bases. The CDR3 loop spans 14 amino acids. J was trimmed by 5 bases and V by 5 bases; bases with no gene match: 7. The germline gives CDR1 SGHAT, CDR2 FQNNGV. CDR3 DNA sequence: TGTGCCAGCAGCCCAAGGACAGGGATGGAGACCCAGTACTTC. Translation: CASSPRTGMETQYF. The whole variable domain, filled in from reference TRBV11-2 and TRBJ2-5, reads EAGVAQSPRYKIIEKRQSVAFWCNPISGHATLYWYQQILGQGPKLLIQFQNNGVVDDSQLPKDRFSAERLKGVDSTLKIQPAKLEDSAVYLCASSPRTGMETQYFGPGTRLLVL.

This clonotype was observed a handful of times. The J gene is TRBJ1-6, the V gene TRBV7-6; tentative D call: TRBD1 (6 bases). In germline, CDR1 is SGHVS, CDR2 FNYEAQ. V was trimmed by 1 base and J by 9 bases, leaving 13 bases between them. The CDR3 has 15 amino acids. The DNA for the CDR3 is TGTGCCAGCAGCTTAGACAGGGAGGAGGGTTCACCCCTCCACTTT. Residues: CASSLDREEGSPLHF.

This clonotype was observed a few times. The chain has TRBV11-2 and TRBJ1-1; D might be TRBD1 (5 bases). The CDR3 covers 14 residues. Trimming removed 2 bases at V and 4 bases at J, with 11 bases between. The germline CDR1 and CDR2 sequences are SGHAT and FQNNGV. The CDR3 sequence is CASSLRLGGTEAFF. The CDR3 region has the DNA TGTGCCAGCAGCTTAAGGCTGGGGGGCACTGAAGCTTTCTTT.

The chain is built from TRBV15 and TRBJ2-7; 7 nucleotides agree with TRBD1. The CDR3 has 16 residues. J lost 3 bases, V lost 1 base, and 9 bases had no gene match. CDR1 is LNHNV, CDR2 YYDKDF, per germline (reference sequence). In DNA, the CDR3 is TGTGCCACCAGCAGAGGTGGGAGACAGGGTTTCTACGAGCAGTACTTC. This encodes CATSRGGRQGFYEQYF. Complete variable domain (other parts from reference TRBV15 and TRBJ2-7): DAMVIQNPRYQVTQFGKPVTLSCSQTLNHNVMYWYQQKSSQAPKLLFHYYDKDFNNEADTPDNFQSRRPNTSFCFLDIRSPGLGDTAMYLCATSRGGRQGFYEQYFGPGTRLTVT.

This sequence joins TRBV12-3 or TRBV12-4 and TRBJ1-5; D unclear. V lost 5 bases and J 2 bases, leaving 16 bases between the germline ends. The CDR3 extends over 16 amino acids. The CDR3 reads CASSPSSEKGNQPQHF. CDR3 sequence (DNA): TGTGCCAGCAGTCCCTCCTCCGAAAAAGGCAATCAGCCCCAGCATTTT.

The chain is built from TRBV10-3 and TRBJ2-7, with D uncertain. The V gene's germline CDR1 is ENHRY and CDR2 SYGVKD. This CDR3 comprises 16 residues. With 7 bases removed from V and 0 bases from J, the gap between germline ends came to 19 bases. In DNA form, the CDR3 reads TGTGCCATCACCGCCCCGGTAGGACCTGCCTCCTACGAGCAGTACTTC. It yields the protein CAITAPVGPASYEQYF.

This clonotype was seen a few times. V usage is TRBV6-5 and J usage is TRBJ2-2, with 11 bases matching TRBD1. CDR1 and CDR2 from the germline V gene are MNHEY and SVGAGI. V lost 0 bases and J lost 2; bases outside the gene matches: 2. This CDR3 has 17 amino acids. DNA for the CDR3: TGTGCCAGCAGTTACTCAGGACAGGGGGCCAACACCGGGGAGCTGTTTTTT. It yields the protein CASSYSGQGANTGELFF.

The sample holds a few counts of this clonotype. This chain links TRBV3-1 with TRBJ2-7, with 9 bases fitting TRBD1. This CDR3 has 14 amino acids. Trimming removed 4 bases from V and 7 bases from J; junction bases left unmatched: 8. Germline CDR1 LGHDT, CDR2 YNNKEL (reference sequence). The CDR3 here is CASSRWDREGEQYF. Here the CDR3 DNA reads TGTGCCAGCAGCCGATGGGACAGGGAGGGGGAGCAGTACTTC.

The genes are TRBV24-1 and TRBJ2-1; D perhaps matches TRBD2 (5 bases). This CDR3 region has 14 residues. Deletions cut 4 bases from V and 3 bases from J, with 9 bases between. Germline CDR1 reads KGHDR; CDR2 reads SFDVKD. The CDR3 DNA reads TGTGCCACCAGTGAACCCGGGAACTACAATGAGCAGTTCTTC. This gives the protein CATSEPGNYNEQFF.

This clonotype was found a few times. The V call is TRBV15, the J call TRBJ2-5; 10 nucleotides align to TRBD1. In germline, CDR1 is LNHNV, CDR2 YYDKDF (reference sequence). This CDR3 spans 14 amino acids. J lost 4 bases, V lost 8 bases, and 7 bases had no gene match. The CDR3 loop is CATSDRGRGETQYF. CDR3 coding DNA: TGTGCCACCTCAGACAGGGGGCGAGGAGAGACCCAGTACTTC.

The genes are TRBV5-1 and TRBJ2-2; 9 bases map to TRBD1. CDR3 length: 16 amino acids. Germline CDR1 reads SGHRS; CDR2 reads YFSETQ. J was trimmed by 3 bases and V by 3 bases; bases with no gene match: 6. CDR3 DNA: TGCGCCAGCAGCTCCTCACAGGGGGCGCACACCGGGGAGCTGTTTTTT. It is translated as CASSSSQGAHTGELFF.

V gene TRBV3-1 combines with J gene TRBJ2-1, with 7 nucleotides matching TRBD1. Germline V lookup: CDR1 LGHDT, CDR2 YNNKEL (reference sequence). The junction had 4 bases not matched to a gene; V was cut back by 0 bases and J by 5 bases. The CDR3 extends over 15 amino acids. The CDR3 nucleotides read TGTGCCAGCAGCCAAGATGGGACAGCAAACAATGAGCAGTTCTTC. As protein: CASSQDGTANNEQFF.